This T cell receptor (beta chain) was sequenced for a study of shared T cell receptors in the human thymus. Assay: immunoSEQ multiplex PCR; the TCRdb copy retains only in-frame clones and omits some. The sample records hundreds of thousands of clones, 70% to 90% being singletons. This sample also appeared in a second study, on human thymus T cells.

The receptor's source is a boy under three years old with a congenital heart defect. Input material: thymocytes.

The DNA for the CDR3 is TGCGCCAGCAGCCACCCTAGGACAGCCTTTAATTCACCCCTCCACTTT. Translating gives CASSHPRTAFNSPLHF. The V call is TRBV4-1, the J call TRBJ1-6; D might be TRBD1 (6 bases). Looked up from germline, CDR1 is MGHRA and CDR2 is YSYEKL. Trimming pared 3 bases from V and 6 bases from J, leaving 15 bases between. This CDR3 spans 16 amino acids.